This TCR beta chain was recorded in a study of blood T cells in healthy people across ages. Study findings and constraints: Estimates based on one million T cells were treated as lower bounds.

Only a few counts were recorded for this clonotype. As yet, its antigen is unknown. V shed 3 bases, J shed 3 bases, and the junction held 4 bases outside the gene matches. CDR1 is LGHNA, CDR2 YSLEER, per germline. The CDR3 runs 15 residues. Primed by a sample-barcoded 5' primer and a J-beta primer mix, a second PCR proceeded for roughly 6 to 12 cycles. TCRdb reprocessed the 5' RACE reads with MiXCR, giving one entry per CDR3 protein. In the table there are some 920,000 distinct CDR3 sequences, roughly 51% of which are singletons. The total RNA that was extracted per sample amounted to at least 5.5 micrograms.

The origin of this receptor is a woman in her fifties or sixties in good health. Sequencing input: blood. The rearrangement uses TRBV4-3 and TRBJ2-1; 8 nucleotides align to TRBD2. The CDR3 sequence is CASSHFSGDYNEQFF. For the CDR3, the DNA is TGCGCCAGCAGCCACTTTAGCGGGGACTACAATGAGCAGTTCTTC.